The 12 T cell receptor beta chains in this list originate from one sample, sequenced in a study of T cell repertoires in cytomegalovirus infection (dated by TCRdb to the late 2010s). This sample was sequenced with an Illumina HiSeq 1500. Starting from the raw public reads, TCRdb applied fastp trimming at Q25, assembled clones with MiXCR and retained in-frame beta chains. Rows are combined by CDR3 protein, so each entry shows the most common genes and DNA. The table for this sample lists 310,000 or so distinct CDR3 sequences; 15% to 20% of them were counted only once. The ten largest make up 12% of the sample. Sample: PBMCs. All receptors derive from a human donor in good health (CMV status not recorded). Some clones in this sample may be carry-over from other donors' samples.

This chain links TRBV12-3 or TRBV12-4 with TRBJ1-1; the D is unclear. CDR3 length: 13 amino acids. Between the trimmed V and J ends, which lost 4 bases and 4 bases, there was a span of 10 bases. The CDR3 reads CASSSKVGTEAFF. Written as DNA, the CDR3 is TGTGCCAGCAGTTCTAAGGTGGGCACTGAAGCTTTCTTT.

The rearrangement joins TRBV6-2 or TRBV6-3 to TRBJ2-7, with D possibly being TRBD1 (6 bases). The CDR3 runs 14 residues. Deletions cut 7 bases from V and 1 base from J, with 14 bases between. Germline CDR1 reads MNHEY; CDR2 reads SVGEGT. Here the CDR3 DNA reads TGTGCCAGCACGAGGCCAGGGGCTTCCTACGAGCAGTACTTC. Encoded protein: CASTRPGASYEQYF.

This clonotype was seen only a few times. This chain joins TRBV19 and TRBJ1-5; unclear D gene. Germline V gives CDR1 LNHDA, CDR2 SQIVND (reference sequence). V was shortened by 1 base and J by 2 bases, with 3 bases between the two germline ends. The CDR3 consists of 13 residues. The CDR3 is CASSIGGNQPQHF. The CDR3 bases are TGTGCCAGTAGTATAGGGGGCAATCAGCCCCAGCATTTT.

The V call is TRBV7-9, the J call TRBJ2-1, with D possibly matching TRBD2 (5 bases). The CDR3 spans 11 residues. Germline CDR1 is SEHNR and CDR2 is FQNEAQ (reference sequence). V gave up 11 bases and J gave up 10 bases, with 15 bases separating them. CDR3 nucleotide sequence: TGTGCCGGCCGCCGAGGGTCGGAGCAGTTCTTC. Translating gives CAGRRGSEQFF.

This clonotype has only a few counts. This chain connects TRBV2 to TRBJ2-2; D remains unclear. Trimming cost V 0 bases and J 0 bases, with 5 bases left between them. Germline CDR1 is SNHLY and CDR2 is FYNNEI. The CDR3 is made up of 15 amino acids. The CDR3 region has the DNA TGTGCCAGCAGTGAAGCTGAGACGAACACCGGGGAGCTGTTTTTT. Amino acid sequence: CASSEAETNTGELFF.

The chain combines TRBV7-2 with TRBJ2-2; D possibly corresponds to TRBD2 (5 bases). CDR1 and CDR2 from the germline V gene are SGHTA and FQGNSA. The CDR3 extends over 16 amino acids. V lost 5 bases, J lost 4 bases, and 17 bases lay in between. The CDR3 here is CASSLTGIGFTGELFF. CDR3 nucleotide sequence: TGTGCCAGCAGCCTCACCGGGATCGGTTTCACCGGGGAGCTGTTTTTT.

The V call is TRBV4-2, the J call TRBJ2-7; 15 bases agree with TRBD2. The CDR3 totals 18 residues. The V and J ends lost 1 base and 3 bases, in that order; junction bases with no gene match: 7. Germline V gene lookup returns CDR1 LGHNA and CDR2 YNFKEQ. CDR3 in DNA: TGTGCCAGCAGCCAAGCCGGGACTAGCGGGGGGCCAAGCTACGAGCAGTACTTC. Its translation is CASSQAGTSGGPSYEQYF.

This clonotype was counted many times. The V and J genes are TRBV7-8 and TRBJ2-2, with TRBD1 identical over 8 bases. With 5 bases clipped from V and 3 bases from J, the junction kept 2 bases outside the gene matches. Germline values: CDR1 SGHVS, CDR2 FQNEAQ. CDR3 length: 14 amino acids. In nucleotides, the CDR3 is TGTGCCAGCAGCAACAGGGGGTACACCGGGGAGCTGTTTTTT. It encodes CASSNRGYTGELFF.

This clonotype was seen many times. J is TRBJ2-3 and V is TRBV5-4, with unresolved D. The CDR3 has 16 residues. Germline CDR1 reads SGHNT; CDR2 reads YYREEE (reference sequence). Deletions cut 4 bases from V and 1 base from J, with 16 bases between. The CDR3 nucleotides are TGTGCCAGCAGCATGATGCAGAGTCCCGGCACAGATACGCAGTATTTT. This gives the protein CASSMMQSPGTDTQYF.

This clonotype was observed a handful of times. CDR3 in DNA: TGTGCCAGCCTCAAACCCGGGACAGGGGGCAGGGGCGCTGAAGCTTTCTTT. It encodes CASLKPGTGGRGAEAFF. V usage is TRBV19 and J usage is TRBJ1-1; 12 bases agree with TRBD1. Per germline, CDR1 LNHDA and CDR2 SQIVND (reference sequence). The CDR3 runs 17 residues. Germline trimming cut 9 bases from V and 6 bases from J; bases unmatched to any gene: 17.

A remark on this clonotype: A much larger clone lies one base from this, so it may be a read error. The chain carries TRBV28 and TRBJ2-5; D might be TRBD1 or TRBD2, each matching 5 bases. The CDR3 has 14 residues. Germline loops: CDR1 MDHEN, CDR2 SYDVKM. Deletions cut 6 bases from V and 6 bases from J, with 17 bases between. The CDR3 nucleotides are TGTGCCAGCAGCAGGGTGCCTGGGGAGAAGACCCAGTACTTC. Residues: CASSRVPGEKTQYF.

This clonotype has a handful of counts. V and J are TRBV20-1 and TRBJ1-5, with TRBD1 matching 7 bases. The ends lost 6 bases at V and 10 bases at J; junction bases unmatched: 18. The CDR3 spans 15 residues. Looked up from germline, CDR1 is DFQATT and CDR2 is SNEGSKA (reference sequence). Here the CDR3 DNA reads TGCAGTGCCAAGATCGTGGAGGGGGCGGGGGTACCCCAGCATTTT. Residues: CSAKIVEGAGVPQHF.